These 15 T cell receptor beta chains were sequenced from one sample in a study of blood T cell repertoires in COVID-19. Assay used: immunoSEQ multiplex PCR; TCRdb lists only in-frame clones, some missing. The sample records about 310,000 clones, 80% to 90% being singletons. Sequenced: peripheral blood. These receptors all stem from a man aged 50-59 years with active or convalescent COVID-19.

This clone was counted once. The chain employs TRBV6-6 and TRBJ1-2; 8 bases align to TRBD1. This CDR3 region has 14 residues. Germline V gene lookup returns CDR1 MNHNY and CDR2 SVGAGI (reference sequence). The J segment lost 4 bases and the V segment lost 6 bases, leaving 7 bases of the junction unmatched. The CDR3 sequence is CASRGQGMIYGYTF. The DNA for the CDR3 is TGTGCCAGCAGAGGACAGGGAATGATCTATGGCTACACCTTC.

This clone was found once. The chain recombines TRBV19 with TRBJ1-4; D uncertain. CDR3 size: 15 residues. The V end lost 7 bases, the J end lost 7 bases, and 19 bases lay between the germline ends. Per the germline V gene, CDR1 is LNHDA and CDR2 is SQIVND (reference sequence). The CDR3 DNA reads as TGTGCCAGTAACGTCGAACTAGGCTCGGGTGAAAAACTGTTTTTT. Translation: CASNVELGSGEKLFF. Complete variable domain (other parts from reference TRBV19 and TRBJ1-4): DGGITQSPKYLFRKEGQNVTLSCEQNLNHDAMYWYRQDPGQGLRLIYYSQIVNDFQKGDIAEGYSVSREKKESFPLTVTSAQKNPTAFYLCASNVELGSGEKLFFGSGTQLSVL.

The rearrangement uses TRBV25-1 and TRBJ1-1, with 10 bases fitting TRBD1. V lost 2 bases to trimming and J lost 5 bases; unmatched junction nucleotides: 5. The CDR3 length is 15 residues. The germline CDR1 and CDR2 sequences are MGHDK and SYGVNS. The DNA for the CDR3 is TGTGCCAGCAGTGAAAGGACAGGGGGGTGGACTGAAGCTTTCTTT. Its translation is CASSERTGGWTEAFF.

The chain has TRBV2 and TRBJ2-7; 7 bases are a match to TRBD2. Trimming at V came to 1 base and at J to 3 bases, leaving 3 bases not matched to a gene. The CDR3 extends over 14 amino acids. The germline V gene has CDR1 SNHLY and CDR2 FYNNEI. The CDR3 reads CASSEGGRGYEQYF. The CDR3 DNA sequence: TGTGCCAGCAGTGAAGGAGGGAGGGGCTACGAGCAGTACTTC.

The V and J genes are TRBV28 and TRBJ1-6, with 8 bases fitting TRBD1. V trimming: 7 bases; J trimming: 9 bases; junction bases outside the gene matches: 14. Germline lookup yields CDR1 MDHEN and CDR2 SYDVKM. The CDR3 has 16 residues. The CDR3 region is CASTPATGGGISPLHF. The CDR3 coding sequence is TGTGCCAGCACTCCAGCCACAGGGGGAGGAATTTCACCCCTCCACTTT.

V and J are TRBV15 and TRBJ1-2; 7 bases fit TRBD1. The CDR3 is 14 amino acids. The trim removed 1 base at V and 4 bases at J, leaving 3 bases unmatched. Per the germline V gene, CDR1 is LNHNV and CDR2 is YYDKDF (reference sequence). The CDR3 nucleotides read TGTGCCACCAGCAGAGGACAGGGAGGCTATGGCTACACCTTC. Encoded protein: CATSRGQGGYGYTF.

CDR3 protein: CASSFTGSDTEAFF. CDR3 nucleotide sequence: TGTGCCAGCAGCTTTACAGGGAGCGACACTGAAGCTTTCTTT. V is TRBV7-8 and J is TRBJ1-1; possible D gene TRBD1, 6 bases. The V gene lost 3 bases and the J gene lost 3 bases, with 11 bases spanning the gap. Germline V CDR1 and CDR2: SGHVS, FQNEAQ. The CDR3 contains 14 residues.

CDR3 sequence (DNA): TGTGCCAGCAGACCGGGACAGGGTTACGAGCAGTACTTC. Translating gives CASRPGQGYEQYF. V gene TRBV6-5 combines with J gene TRBJ2-7; 9 bases match TRBD1. The CDR3 spans 13 residues. V shed 6 bases, J shed 4 bases, and the junction held 4 bases outside the gene matches. Germline CDR1 is MNHEY and CDR2 is SVGAGI.

This sequence joins TRBV19 and TRBJ2-3, with TRBD2 as a possible D gene (5 bases). The CDR3 sequence is 15 residues long. Looked up from germline, CDR1 is LNHDA and CDR2 is SQIVND (reference sequence). V was pared by 1 base and J by 3 bases, with 11 bases between. The CDR3 loop reads CASSIAKGRTDTQYF. In nucleotides, the CDR3 is TGTGCCAGTAGTATAGCCAAAGGGAGAACAGATACGCAGTATTTT.

A word on this clone: The junction does not match germline at one end; this may be a read error. The chain links TRBV27 to TRBJ2-1; D gene unclear. Per the germline V gene, CDR1 is MNHEY and CDR2 is SMNVEV (reference sequence). The CDR3 is 13 amino acids. The CDR3 loop is CASSSITYDEQFF. As DNA, the CDR3 is TGTGCCAGCAGTTCGATTACCTACGATGAGCAGTTCTTC.

This clone was detected only a few times. The chain uses TRBV28 and TRBJ1-1; TRBD1 matches at 7 bases. V shed 7 bases, J shed 0 bases, and the junction held 5 bases outside the gene matches. There are 14 residues in the CDR3. Germline CDR1 MDHEN, CDR2 SYDVKM. CDR3 protein: CASKRGPMNTEAFF. CDR3 DNA sequence: TGTGCCAGCAAGAGGGGGCCCATGAACACTGAAGCTTTCTTT.

The rearrangement links TRBV5-4 to TRBJ2-6; D unclear. Germline-derived CDR1 and CDR2 are SGHNT and YYREEE (reference sequence). The CDR3 totals 14 residues. The V and J ends lost 0 bases and 2 bases respectively, with 3 bases between them. The CDR3 is CASSLATGANVLTF. The DNA for the CDR3 is TGTGCCAGCAGCTTGGCTACTGGGGCCAACGTCCTGACTTTC.

The genes are TRBV18 and TRBJ1-4; D perhaps matches TRBD1 (6 bases). The germline V gene has CDR1 KGHSH and CDR2 LQKENI. The CDR3 totals 15 residues. Trimming pared 4 bases from V and 5 bases from J, leaving 14 bases between. CDR3 residues: CASSRSGALNEKLFF. In nucleotides, the CDR3 is TGTGCCAGCTCACGTTCAGGGGCACTAAATGAAAAACTGTTTTTT.

This clone came up once. The chain combines TRBV2 with TRBJ1-4, with a possible D match to TRBD1 (5 bases). From germline, CDR1 is SNHLY and CDR2 FYNNEI. The CDR3 runs to 13 residues. V was clipped by 7 bases and J by 6 bases, with 12 bases between them. In DNA, the CDR3 is TGTGCCAGCAAGGCGTTAGGGGATGAAAAACTGTTTTTT. Translation: CASKALGDEKLFF.

This chain links TRBV6-1 with TRBJ1-1; D unclear. Germline assignment: CDR1 MNHNS and CDR2 SASEGT. V was shortened by 0 bases and J by 0 bases, with 14 bases between the two germline ends. The length of the CDR3 is 17 residues. DNA for the CDR3: TGTGCCAGCAGTGAAGCAAGAGGGCGATTTGTGAACACTGAAGCTTTCTTT. Protein sequence: CASSEARGRFVNTEAFF.